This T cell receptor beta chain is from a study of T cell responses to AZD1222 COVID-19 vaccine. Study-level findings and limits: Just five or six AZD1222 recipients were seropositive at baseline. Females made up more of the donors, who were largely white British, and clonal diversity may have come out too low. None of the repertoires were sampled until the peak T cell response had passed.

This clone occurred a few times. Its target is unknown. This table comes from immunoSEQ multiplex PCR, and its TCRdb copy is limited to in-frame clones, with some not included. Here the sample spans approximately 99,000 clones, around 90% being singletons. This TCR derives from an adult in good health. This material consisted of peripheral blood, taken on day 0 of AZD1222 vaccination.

The CDR3 DNA follows: TGTGCCAGCAGCCGGTTAACAGGACTAGCGGGGGGGAATGAGCAGTTCTTC. It translates to CASSRLTGLAGGNEQFF. The chain combines TRBV4-2 with TRBJ2-1, with 15 positions matching TRBD2. The V and J ends lost 4 bases and 7 bases, in that order; junction bases with no gene match: 8. Germline V gives CDR1 LGHNA, CDR2 YNFKEQ. This CDR3 has 17 residues.